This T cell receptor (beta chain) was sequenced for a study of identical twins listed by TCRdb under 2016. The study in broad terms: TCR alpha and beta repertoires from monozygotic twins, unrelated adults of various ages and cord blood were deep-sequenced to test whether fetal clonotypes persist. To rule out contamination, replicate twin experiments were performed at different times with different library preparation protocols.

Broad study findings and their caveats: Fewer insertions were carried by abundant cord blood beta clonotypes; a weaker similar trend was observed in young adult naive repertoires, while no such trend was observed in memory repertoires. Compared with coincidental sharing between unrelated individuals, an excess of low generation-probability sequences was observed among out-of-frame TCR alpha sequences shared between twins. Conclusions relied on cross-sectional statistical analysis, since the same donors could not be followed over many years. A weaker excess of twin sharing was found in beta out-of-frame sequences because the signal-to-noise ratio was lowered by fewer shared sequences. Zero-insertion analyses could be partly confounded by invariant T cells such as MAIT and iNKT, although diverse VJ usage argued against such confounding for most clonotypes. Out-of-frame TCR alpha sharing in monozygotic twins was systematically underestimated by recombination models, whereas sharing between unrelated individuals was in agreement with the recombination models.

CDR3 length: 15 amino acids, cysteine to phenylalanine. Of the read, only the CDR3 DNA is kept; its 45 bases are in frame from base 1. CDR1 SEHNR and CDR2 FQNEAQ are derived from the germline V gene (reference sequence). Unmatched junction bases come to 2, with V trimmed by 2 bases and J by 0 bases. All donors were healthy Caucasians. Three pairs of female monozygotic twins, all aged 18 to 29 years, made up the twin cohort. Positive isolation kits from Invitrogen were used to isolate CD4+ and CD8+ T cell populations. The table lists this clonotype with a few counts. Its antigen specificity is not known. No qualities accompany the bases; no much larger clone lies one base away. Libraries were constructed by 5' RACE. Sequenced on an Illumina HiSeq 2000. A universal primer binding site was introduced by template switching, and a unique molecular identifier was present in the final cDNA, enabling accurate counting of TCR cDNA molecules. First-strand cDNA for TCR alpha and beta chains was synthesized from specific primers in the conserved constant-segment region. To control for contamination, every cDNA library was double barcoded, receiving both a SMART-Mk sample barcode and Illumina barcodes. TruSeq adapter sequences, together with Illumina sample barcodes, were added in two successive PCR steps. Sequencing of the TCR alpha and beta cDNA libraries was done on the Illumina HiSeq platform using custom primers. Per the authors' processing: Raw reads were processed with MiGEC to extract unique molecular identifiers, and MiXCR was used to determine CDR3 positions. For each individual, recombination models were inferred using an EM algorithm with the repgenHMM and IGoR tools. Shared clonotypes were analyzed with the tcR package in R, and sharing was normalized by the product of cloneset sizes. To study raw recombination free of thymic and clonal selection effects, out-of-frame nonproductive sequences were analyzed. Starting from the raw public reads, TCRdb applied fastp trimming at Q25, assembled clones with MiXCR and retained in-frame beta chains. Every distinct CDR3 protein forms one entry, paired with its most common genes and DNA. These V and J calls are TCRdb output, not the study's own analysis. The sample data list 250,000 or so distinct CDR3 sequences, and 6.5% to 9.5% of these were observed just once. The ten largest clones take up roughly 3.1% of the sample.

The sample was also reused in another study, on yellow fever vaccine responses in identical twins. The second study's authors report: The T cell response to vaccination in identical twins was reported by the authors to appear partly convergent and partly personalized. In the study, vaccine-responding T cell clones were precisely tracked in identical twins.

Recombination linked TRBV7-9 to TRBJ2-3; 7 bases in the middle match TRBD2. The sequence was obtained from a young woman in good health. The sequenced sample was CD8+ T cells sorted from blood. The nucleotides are TGTGCCAGCAGCTTAAAGCGGGAAAGCACAGATACGCAGTATTTT. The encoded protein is CASSLKRESTDTQYF.